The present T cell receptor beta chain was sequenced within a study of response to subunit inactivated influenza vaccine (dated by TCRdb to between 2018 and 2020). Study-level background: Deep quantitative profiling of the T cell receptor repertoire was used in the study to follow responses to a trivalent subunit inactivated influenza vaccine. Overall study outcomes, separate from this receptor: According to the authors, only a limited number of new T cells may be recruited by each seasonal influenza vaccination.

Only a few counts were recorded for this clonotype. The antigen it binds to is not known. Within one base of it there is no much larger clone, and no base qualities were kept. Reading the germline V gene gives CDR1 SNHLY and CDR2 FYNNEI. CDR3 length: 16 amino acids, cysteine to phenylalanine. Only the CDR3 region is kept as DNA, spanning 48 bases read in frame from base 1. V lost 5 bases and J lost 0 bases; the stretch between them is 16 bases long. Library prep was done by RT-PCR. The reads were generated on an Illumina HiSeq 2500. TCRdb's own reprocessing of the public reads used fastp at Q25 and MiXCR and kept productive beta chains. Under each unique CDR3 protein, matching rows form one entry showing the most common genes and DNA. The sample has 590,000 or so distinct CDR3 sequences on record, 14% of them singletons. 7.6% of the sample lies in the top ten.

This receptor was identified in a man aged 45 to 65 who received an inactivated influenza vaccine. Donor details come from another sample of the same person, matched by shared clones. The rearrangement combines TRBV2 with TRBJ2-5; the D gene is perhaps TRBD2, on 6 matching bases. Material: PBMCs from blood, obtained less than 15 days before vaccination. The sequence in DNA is TGTGCCAGCAGTCCTCCGGGACTGCCGTACCAAGAGACCCAGTACTTC. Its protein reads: CASSPPGLPYQETQYF.